This T cell receptor (beta chain) was identified in a study of control samples from healthy donors and cancer patients. The data were produced by immunoSEQ multiplex PCR, yet TCRdb's version contains in-frame clones alone and is incomplete. This sample has some 130,000 clones, with about 92% found just once. Trimming at V came to 2 bases and at J to 6 bases, leaving 1 base not matched to a gene. The CDR3 runs 14 residues. Looked up from germline, CDR1 is MNHEY and CDR2 is SMNVEV (reference sequence). The source is a woman aged 50 to 65 in good health. This chain connects TRBV27 to TRBJ1-2; 12 nucleotides match TRBD1. The sample comprised blood. In DNA, the CDR3 is TGTGCCAGCAGTTTAGGGACAGGGGGCAATGGCTACACCTTC. Protein: CASSLGTGGNGYTF.